The source of this T cell receptor (beta chain) is a study of tumor and adjacent non-tumor tissue in lung cancer. No cell sorting was done before RNA was extracted from the tissue. The library came from three nested PCR rounds adapted from ARM-PCR protocols. TCRdb reanalysed the multiplex PCR reads using MiXCR and keeps one entry per CDR3 protein. This sample has over 110,000 distinct CDR3 sequences, with around 65% found just once. About this clonotype: A read error may produce the germline difference seen at one junction end.

The CDR3 contains 16 residues. Germline values: CDR1 SGHAT, CDR2 FQDESV (reference sequence). The receptor was derived from a man aged 55 to 70 with small cell lung cancer. This sequence joins TRBV11-1 and TRBJ2-6; a possible D gene is TRBD2 (6 bases). The sequenced material came from lung tumor tissue. The CDR3 reads CTSSRTAGSGANVLTF. CDR3 DNA: TGTACCAGCAGTCGAACGGCGGGGTCTGGGGCCAACGTCCTGACTTTC.